These T cell receptor beta chains were read from a single sample in a study of blood T cells in healthy people across ages. TCRdb re-derived calls from the 5' RACE reads in MiXCR, one entry per CDR3 protein. This table holds about 1.7 million distinct CDR3 sequences, about 30% found once. Sequences were obtained from blood. The receptors were gathered from a woman aged 30 to 39 in good health. Each CDR3 is given without its conserved first and last residue. Each record gives: CDR3 protein, V gene, clone size, J gene. Size tells how often a clone was seen (once, few, many) or the class of an expanded clone, and some rows leave it out.

CDR3aa: ASSKDRGRTGELF
v_gene: TRBV5-1
abundance: .
j_gene: TRBJ2-2

CDR3aa: ASERGFDYEQY
v_gene: TRBV2
abundance: few
j_gene: TRBJ2-7

CDR3aa: ASSPTLGQTEAF
v_gene: TRBV5-1
abundance: once
j_gene: TRBJ1-1

CDR3aa: ASSFRGNTEAF
v_gene: TRBV12-3/TRBV12-4
abundance: many
j_gene: TRBJ1-1

CDR3aa: ASGTGTGSYGYT
v_gene: TRBV12-3/TRBV12-4
abundance: .
j_gene: TRBJ1-2

CDR3aa: ASSVEGRGDSPLH
v_gene: TRBV9
abundance: few
j_gene: TRBJ1-6

CDR3aa: SVESGNTIY
v_gene: TRBV29-1
abundance: .
j_gene: TRBJ1-3

CDR3aa: ASSPGRSNEQF
v_gene: TRBV18
abundance: many
j_gene: TRBJ2-1

CDR3aa: SAKGGSYEQY
v_gene: TRBV20-1
abundance: .
j_gene: .

CDR3aa: ASSPSPGLAGGPINIQY
v_gene: TRBV6-1
abundance: few
j_gene: TRBJ2-4

CDR3aa: ATSRGGTGAVVY
v_gene: TRBV15
abundance: .
j_gene: TRBJ1-3

CDR3aa: SSWGGNTEAF
v_gene: TRBV29-1
abundance: .
j_gene: TRBJ1-1

CDR3aa: ASSGTGGRGETQY
v_gene: TRBV5-1
abundance: many
j_gene: TRBJ2-5

CDR3aa: SAPWGTGYT
v_gene: TRBV20-1
abundance: .
j_gene: TRBJ1-2

CDR3aa: SASAGKGDNEQF
v_gene: TRBV20-1
abundance: .
j_gene: TRBJ2-1

CDR3aa: ASSPEGGQSGNTIY
v_gene: TRBV7-9
abundance: .
j_gene: TRBJ1-3

CDR3aa: ASKILTEEY
v_gene: TRBV2
abundance: .
j_gene: TRBJ2-5

CDR3aa: ASSPGLREETQY
v_gene: TRBV6-5
abundance: many
j_gene: TRBJ2-5

CDR3aa: ASSPPGLDGYT
v_gene: TRBV5-1
abundance: .
j_gene: TRBJ1-2

CDR3aa: SVLGARDEQY
v_gene: TRBV29-1
abundance: few
j_gene: .

CDR3aa: ASSESGAGEYGYT
v_gene: TRBV25-1
abundance: .
j_gene: TRBJ1-2

CDR3aa: ASSGLAGGQQSRSEQF
v_gene: TRBV10-2
abundance: .
j_gene: TRBJ2-1

CDR3aa: SVSTISYNEQF
v_gene: TRBV29-1
abundance: .
j_gene: TRBJ2-1

CDR3aa: ASSSQGVEDYEQY
v_gene: TRBV6-2/TRBV6-3
abundance: .
j_gene: TRBJ2-7

CDR3aa: ATSDRTGYGYT
v_gene: TRBV24-1
abundance: .
j_gene: TRBJ1-2

CDR3aa: ASSSAGGDQPQH
v_gene: TRBV5-6
abundance: .
j_gene: TRBJ1-5

CDR3aa: ASSSAGTQNEKLF
v_gene: TRBV27
abundance: many
j_gene: TRBJ1-4

CDR3aa: ASSTGTGYNSPLH
v_gene: TRBV3-1
abundance: .
j_gene: TRBJ1-6

CDR3aa: ASRPTGGTDTQY
v_gene: TRBV2
abundance: many
j_gene: TRBJ2-3

CDR3aa: ASTEARDVGYNEQF
v_gene: TRBV12-3/TRBV12-4
abundance: few
j_gene: TRBJ2-1

CDR3aa: ASSVMSFSTEAF
v_gene: TRBV9
abundance: few
j_gene: TRBJ1-1

CDR3aa: ASSEQIRNTIY
v_gene: TRBV25-1
abundance: .
j_gene: TRBJ1-3

CDR3aa: ASSPGLARGKETQY
v_gene: TRBV7-2
abundance: many
j_gene: TRBJ2-5

CDR3aa: SARDSGRGVGCT
v_gene: TRBV20-1
abundance: .
j_gene: TRBJ1-2

CDR3aa: ASSPWTSGAKTQY
v_gene: TRBV5-1
abundance: .
j_gene: TRBJ2-5

CDR3aa: ASSWRVPSGEQF
v_gene: TRBV6-1
abundance: .
j_gene: TRBJ2-1

CDR3aa: ASSLGLVTAF
v_gene: TRBV12-3/TRBV12-4
abundance: few
j_gene: TRBJ1-1

CDR3aa: ASSPDYDGYT
v_gene: TRBV11-2
abundance: once
j_gene: TRBJ1-2

CDR3aa: ASLERGGLGNEQY
v_gene: TRBV5-1
abundance: few
j_gene: TRBJ2-7

CDR3aa: ASSPGAQNNQPQH
v_gene: TRBV7-9
abundance: few
j_gene: TRBJ1-5

CDR3aa: ASSGSGSSYEQY
v_gene: TRBV25-1
abundance: few
j_gene: TRBJ2-7

CDR3aa: ASSLDREGDTQY
v_gene: TRBV7-9
abundance: .
j_gene: TRBJ2-3

CDR3aa: ASSYNRVGSPLH
v_gene: TRBV6-2/TRBV6-3
abundance: .
j_gene: TRBJ1-6

CDR3aa: SADGLAGTGETQY
v_gene: TRBV29-1
abundance: many
j_gene: TRBJ2-5

CDR3aa: SAPLGGGPADTQY
v_gene: TRBV20-1
abundance: .
j_gene: TRBJ2-3

CDR3aa: ASSLRIAGGPQNEQF
v_gene: TRBV7-2
abundance: .
j_gene: TRBJ2-1

CDR3aa: SVDPSGANVLT
v_gene: TRBV29-1
abundance: many
j_gene: TRBJ2-6